These T cell receptor beta chains were read from a single sample in a study of PD-L1 blockade in urothelial cancer. Produced via immunoSEQ multiplex PCR; TCRdb's table is partial and in-frame only. The sample lists approximately 90,000 clones, more than 75% occurring once. The sequencing here drew on PBMCs, taken around atezolizumab (anti-PD-L1) treatment. These receptors originate from a man aged 55 to 70 with urothelial cancer. CDR3s include the opening cysteine and the closing phenylalanine or tryptophan. The D gene is left open where the match is weak. Size values are once, few and many counts, or a class for expanded clones, and some rows have none.

-,TRBJ2-7,TRBV5-5,-,CASSLDQGSYEQYF,TGTGCCAGCAGCTTGGACCAGGGTAGCTACGAGCAGTACTTC
-,TRBJ2-5,TRBV5-5,-,CASSRSAAQETQYF,TGTGCCAGCAGCCGCTCAGCGGCCCAAGAGACCCAGTACTTC
TRBD1,TRBJ1-1,TRBV11-3,-,CASSSVGQEAFF,TGTGCCAGCTCCTCGGTGGGACAGGAAGCTTTCTTT
TRBD2,TRBJ2-1,TRBV2,-,CASSVLRRGGHEQFF,TGTGCCAGCAGTGTTTTGCGGCGGGGGGGCCATGAGCAGTTCTTC
-,TRBJ1-4,TRBV5-1,-,CASSLFSRGQNEKLFF,TGCGCCAGCAGCTTGTTCTCCAGGGGACAAAATGAAAAACTGTTTTTT
-,TRBJ1-5,TRBV6-6,-,CASRARGEVNQPQHF,TGTGCCAGCAGGGCGAGAGGAGAGGTCAACCAGCCCCAGCATTTT
TRBD1,TRBJ2-1,TRBV7-9,-,CASSFTGGSYNEQFF,TGTGCCAGCAGCTTTACAGGGGGCTCCTACAATGAGCAGTTCTTC
TRBD2,TRBJ2-7,TRBV9,-,CASSVEAGGEQYF,TGTGCCAGCAGCGTAGAGGCGGGAGGCGAGCAGTACTTC
-,TRBJ2-7,TRBV6-5,-,CASSYSPGENEQYF,TGTGCCAGCAGTTACTCTCCAGGGGAGAACGAGCAGTACTTC
TRBD2,TRBJ2-3,TRBV19,-,CASSSVAGGGTDTQYF,TGTGCCAGTAGTTCAGTAGCGGGAGGAGGAACAGATACGCAGTATTTT
-,TRBJ1-4,TRBV19,-,CASRGAGQDEKLFF,TGTGCCAGTAGAGGGGCCGGGCAAGATGAAAAACTGTTTTTT
-,TRBJ1-2,TRBV20-1,few,CSASQGAGYTF,TGCAGTGCTTCACAGGGCGCGGGCTACACCTTC
-,TRBJ2-1,TRBV5-8,once,CASSAGGLAGGGGEQFF,TGTGCCAGCAGCGCCGGCGGGCTCGCGGGCGGAGGCGGGGAGCAGTTCTTC
-,TRBJ2-2,TRBV11-3,once,CASSLDPGSPGELFF,TGTGCCAGCAGCTTAGATCCCGGGAGCCCCGGGGAGCTGTTTTTT
-,TRBJ2-1,TRBV5-1,-,CASSLLLGLNEQFF,TGCGCCAGCAGCTTGTTACTAGGACTTAATGAGCAGTTCTTC
-,TRBJ2-5,TRBV7-8,-,CASRRRGGSQETQYF,TGTGCCAGCAGACGTCGGGGTGGGTCTCAAGAGACCCAGTACTTC
-,TRBJ2-7,TRBV29-1,-,CSAKGFGTIHEQYF,TGCAGCGCCAAAGGCTTCGGGACAATTCACGAGCAGTACTTC
TRBD1,TRBJ1-4,TRBV7-9,-,CASSPETTGGLFF,TGTGCCAGCAGCCCGGAGACGACAGGGGGACTGTTTTTT
-,TRBJ2-7,TRBV5-1,-,CASSLGAYEQYF,TGCGCCAGCAGTCTTGGGGCGTACGAGCAGTACTTC
-,TRBJ1-4,TRBV27,-,CASSLTYYRAGNEKLFF,TGTGCCAGCAGTTTAACCTATTACAGGGCGGGTAATGAAAAACTGTTTTTT
TRBD1,TRBJ2-1,TRBV7-7,-,CASSLDRVHEQFF,TGTGCTAGCAGCCTGGACAGGGTTCATGAGCAGTTCTTC
-,TRBJ1-5,TRBV5-4,-,CASSLGQNQPQHF,TGTGCCAGCAGCTTGGGACAGAATCAGCCCCAGCATTTT
TRBD1,TRBJ1-5,TRBV6-1,-,CASSENRGGNQPQHF,TGTGCCAGCAGTGAAAACAGGGGAGGCAATCAGCCCCAGCATTTT
-,TRBJ1-4,TRBV30,-,CAWSVLPQGRLFF,TGTGCCTGGAGTGTACTCCCCCAGGGGAGACTGTTTTTT
-,TRBJ1-1,TRBV29-1,-,CSVRPGRVTEAFF,TGCAGCGTCCGACCCGGGCGGGTCACTGAAGCTTTCTTT
TRBD2,TRBJ2-7,TRBV10-3,-,CATQVAGGVYEQYF,TGTGCCACCCAAGTAGCGGGAGGCGTTTACGAGCAGTACTTC
TRBD2,TRBJ2-3,TRBV27,-,CASSPRLAGATVNTQYF,TGTGCCAGCAGTCCCCGACTAGCGGGGGCCACCGTGAATACGCAGTATTTT
-,TRBJ2-7,TRBV2,-,CASSETGDGYEQYF,TGTGCCAGCAGTGAAACGGGGGACGGCTACGAGCAGTACTTC
TRBD1,TRBJ1-1,TRBV5-1,-,CASSLPGTGANTEAFF,TGCGCCAGCAGCTTGCCCGGGACAGGGGCGAACACTGAAGCTTTCTTT
-,TRBJ2-7,TRBV28,once,CASSHFPPRQLSYEQYF,TGTGCCAGCAGCCACTTTCCCCCGCGGCAGTTATCCTACGAGCAGTACTTC